A selection of T cell receptor beta chains follows, all from one sample in a study of blood T cell repertoires in COVID-19. Assay: immunoSEQ multiplex PCR; the TCRdb copy retains only in-frame clones and omits some. This repertoire shows over 120,000 clones, approximately 90% found once; its top ten account for under 4.5%. The specimen sequenced was PBMCs or T cells enriched from blood (not recorded which). These receptors all come from a man aged 45-60 years who had recovered from COVID-19. The conserved cysteine and the conserved F or W are not part of the CDR3 here. The order of the fields is V gene, CDR3 length, J gene, D gene, CDR3 protein. A D gene is named only where the DNA matches it firmly.

v_gene: TRBV28
len: 15
j_gene: TRBJ2-7
d_gene: TRBD1
CDR3aa: ASSLQGVASGIHEQY

v_gene: TRBV6-2/TRBV6-3
len: 10
j_gene: TRBJ2-3
d_gene: NA
CDR3aa: ASSHGLDTQY

v_gene: TRBV9
len: 14
j_gene: TRBJ2-7
d_gene: TRBD1
CDR3aa: ASSVRGDRSGYEQY

v_gene: TRBV28
len: 16
j_gene: TRBJ1-4
d_gene: TRBD1
CDR3aa: ASSLGQGLFATNEKLF

v_gene: TRBV12-3/TRBV12-4
len: 11
j_gene: TRBJ1-1
d_gene: NA
CDR3aa: ASSTNTYTEAF

v_gene: TRBV15
len: 11
j_gene: TRBJ1-1
d_gene: NA
CDR3aa: ATSRDPNTEAF

v_gene: TRBV20-1
len: 13
j_gene: TRBJ1-5
d_gene: NA
CDR3aa: SASAPQEINQPQH

v_gene: TRBV24-1
len: 11
j_gene: TRBJ1-2
d_gene: TRBD1
CDR3aa: ATADRGQDGYT

v_gene: TRBV29-1
len: 13
j_gene: TRBJ2-2
d_gene: NA
CDR3aa: SVEDLTQNTGELF

v_gene: TRBV6-2/TRBV6-3
len: 11
j_gene: TRBJ1-2
d_gene: TRBD1
CDR3aa: ASSDRADYGYT

v_gene: TRBV15
len: 13
j_gene: TRBJ1-2
d_gene: TRBD1
CDR3aa: ATSRASTGDYGYT

v_gene: TRBV5-6
len: 9
j_gene: TRBJ1-2
d_gene: NA
CDR3aa: ASSRRAGYT

v_gene: TRBV27
len: 14
j_gene: TRBJ1-2
d_gene: TRBD1
CDR3aa: ASSLLAGQAYYGYT

v_gene: TRBV2
len: 12
j_gene: TRBJ1-1
d_gene: NA
CDR3aa: ASSGHGRDTEAF

v_gene: TRBV15
len: 13
j_gene: TRBJ2-7
d_gene: NA
CDR3aa: ATSRPLGGSYEQY

v_gene: TRBV27
len: 10
j_gene: TRBJ1-4
d_gene: TRBD1
CDR3aa: ASSQIGDRLF

v_gene: TRBV19
len: 13
j_gene: TRBJ1-2
d_gene: NA
CDR3aa: ASSIPAAGGYGYT

v_gene: TRBV5-4
len: 15
j_gene: TRBJ2-5
d_gene: TRBD2
CDR3aa: ASSLKPAGLGSETQY

v_gene: TRBV7-2
len: 14
j_gene: TRBJ2-3
d_gene: TRBD2
CDR3aa: ASSFVAGAGTDTQY

v_gene: TRBV5-1
len: 14
j_gene: TRBJ2-2
d_gene: NA
CDR3aa: ASSADPSGNTGELF

v_gene: TRBV7-3
len: 13
j_gene: TRBJ1-2
d_gene: TRBD1
CDR3aa: ASSPGTASPGGYT

v_gene: TRBV3-1/TRBV3-2
len: 10
j_gene: TRBJ1-2
d_gene: NA
CDR3aa: ASSQVPYGYT

v_gene: TRBV19
len: 14
j_gene: TRBJ2-1
d_gene: TRBD2
CDR3aa: ASSTRLAGLYNEQF

v_gene: TRBV30
len: 13
j_gene: TRBJ1-5
d_gene: NA
CDR3aa: AGNTGSLSNQPQH

v_gene: TRBV5-1
len: 12
j_gene: TRBJ1-2
d_gene: TRBD1
CDR3aa: ASSSTGEAYGYT

v_gene: TRBV6-5
len: 13
j_gene: TRBJ1-3
d_gene: TRBD1
CDR3aa: ASSYRTGDGNTIY

v_gene: TRBV3-1/TRBV3-2
len: 16
j_gene: TRBJ2-1
d_gene: TRBD2
CDR3aa: ASSQVSSGTKAYNEQF

v_gene: TRBV5-4
len: 12
j_gene: TRBJ2-7
d_gene: NA
CDR3aa: ASSLGARPGEQY

v_gene: TRBV28
len: 15
j_gene: TRBJ1-4
d_gene: TRBD1
CDR3aa: ASTRLGDRGTNEKLF

v_gene: TRBV6-2/TRBV6-3
len: 13
j_gene: TRBJ1-5
d_gene: NA
CDR3aa: ASSRVAGSNQPQH

v_gene: TRBV28
len: 15
j_gene: TRBJ1-5
d_gene: NA
CDR3aa: ASSTLGPGVNNQPQH

v_gene: TRBV7-2
len: 12
j_gene: TRBJ1-1
d_gene: NA
CDR3aa: ASSPYQGNTEAF

v_gene: TRBV27
len: 14
j_gene: TRBJ2-5
d_gene: TRBD2
CDR3aa: ASSSWTSGFVETQY

v_gene: TRBV5-4
len: 12
j_gene: TRBJ1-3
d_gene: NA
CDR3aa: ASSSGGAGNTIY

v_gene: TRBV18
len: 14
j_gene: TRBJ2-2
d_gene: TRBD1
CDR3aa: ASSQGQGSNTGELF

v_gene: TRBV29-1
len: 12
j_gene: TRBJ1-4
d_gene: NA
CDR3aa: SVPIGGFNEKLF

v_gene: TRBV5-5
len: 15
j_gene: TRBJ2-7
d_gene: TRBD2
CDR3aa: ASSSAGGPFSSYEQY

v_gene: TRBV28
len: 14
j_gene: TRBJ2-5
d_gene: NA
CDR3aa: ASSFSPRVVGETQY

v_gene: TRBV10-3
len: 12
j_gene: TRBJ2-1
d_gene: TRBD2
CDR3aa: AIRLTSGNNEQF

v_gene: TRBV3-1/TRBV3-2
len: 14
j_gene: TRBJ1-6
d_gene: TRBD1
CDR3aa: ASSQPGGSYNSPLH

v_gene: TRBV5-1
len: 11
j_gene: TRBJ2-5
d_gene: NA
CDR3aa: ASSGGAQETQY

v_gene: TRBV27
len: 11
j_gene: TRBJ1-2
d_gene: TRBD1
CDR3aa: ASATGGRYGYT

v_gene: TRBV18
len: 14
j_gene: TRBJ1-3
d_gene: NA
CDR3aa: ASSPNSGDSGNTIY

v_gene: TRBV7-2
len: 13
j_gene: TRBJ1-1
d_gene: NA
CDR3aa: ASSPETRQYTEAF

v_gene: TRBV7-2
len: 12
j_gene: TRBJ1-4
d_gene: NA
CDR3aa: ASSLGVANEKLF

v_gene: TRBV14
len: 13
j_gene: TRBJ2-2
d_gene: NA
CDR3aa: ASSQGGRIDRELF

v_gene: TRBV3-1/TRBV3-2
len: 19
j_gene: TRBJ2-1
d_gene: TRBD2
CDR3aa: ASSQQGSGTSAKSSYNEQF

v_gene: TRBV5-1
len: 14
j_gene: TRBJ2-3
d_gene: NA
CDR3aa: ASSLDPGSATDTQY